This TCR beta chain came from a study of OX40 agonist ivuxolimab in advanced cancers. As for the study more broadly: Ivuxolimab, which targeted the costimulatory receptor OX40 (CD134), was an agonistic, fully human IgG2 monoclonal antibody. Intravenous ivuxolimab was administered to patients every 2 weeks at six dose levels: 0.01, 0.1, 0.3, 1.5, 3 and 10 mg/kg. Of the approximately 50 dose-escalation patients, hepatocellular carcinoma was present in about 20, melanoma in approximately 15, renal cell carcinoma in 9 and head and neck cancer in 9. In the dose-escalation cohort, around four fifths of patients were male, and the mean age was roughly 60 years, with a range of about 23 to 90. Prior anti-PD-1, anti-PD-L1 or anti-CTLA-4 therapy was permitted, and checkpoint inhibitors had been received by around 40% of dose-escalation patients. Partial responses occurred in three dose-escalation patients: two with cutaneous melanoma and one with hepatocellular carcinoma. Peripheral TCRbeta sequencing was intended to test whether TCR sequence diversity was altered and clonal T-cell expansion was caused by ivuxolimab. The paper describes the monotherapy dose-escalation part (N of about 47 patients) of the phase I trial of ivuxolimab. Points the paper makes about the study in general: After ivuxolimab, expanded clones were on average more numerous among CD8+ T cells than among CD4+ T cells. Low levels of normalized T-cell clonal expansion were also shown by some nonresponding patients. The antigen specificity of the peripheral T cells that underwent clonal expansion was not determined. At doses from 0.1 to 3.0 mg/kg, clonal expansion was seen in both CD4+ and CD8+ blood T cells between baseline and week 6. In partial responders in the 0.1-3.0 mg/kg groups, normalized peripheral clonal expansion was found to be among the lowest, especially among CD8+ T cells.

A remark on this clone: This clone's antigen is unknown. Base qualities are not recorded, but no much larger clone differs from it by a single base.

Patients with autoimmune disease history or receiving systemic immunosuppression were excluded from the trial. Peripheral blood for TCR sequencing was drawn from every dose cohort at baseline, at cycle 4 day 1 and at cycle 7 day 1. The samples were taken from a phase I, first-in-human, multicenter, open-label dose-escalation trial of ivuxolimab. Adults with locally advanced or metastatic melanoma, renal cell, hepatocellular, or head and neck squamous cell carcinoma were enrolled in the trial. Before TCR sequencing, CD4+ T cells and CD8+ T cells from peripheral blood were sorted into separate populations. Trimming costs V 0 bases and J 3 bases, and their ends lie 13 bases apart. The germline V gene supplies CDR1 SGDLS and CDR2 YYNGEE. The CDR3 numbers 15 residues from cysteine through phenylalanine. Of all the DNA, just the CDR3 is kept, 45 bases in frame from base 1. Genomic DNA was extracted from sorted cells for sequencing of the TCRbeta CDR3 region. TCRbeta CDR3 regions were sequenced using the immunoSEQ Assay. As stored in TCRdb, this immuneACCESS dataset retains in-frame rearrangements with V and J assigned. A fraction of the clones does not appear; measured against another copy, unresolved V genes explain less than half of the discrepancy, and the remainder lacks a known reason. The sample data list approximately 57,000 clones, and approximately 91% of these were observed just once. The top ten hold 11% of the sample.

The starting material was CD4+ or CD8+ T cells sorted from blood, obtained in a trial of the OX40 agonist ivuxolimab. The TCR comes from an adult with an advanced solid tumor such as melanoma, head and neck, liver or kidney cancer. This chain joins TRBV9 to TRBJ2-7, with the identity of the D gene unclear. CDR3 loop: CASSVGEDPSYEQYF. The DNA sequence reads TGTGCCAGCAGCGTAGGTGAGGATCCCAGCTACGAGCAGTACTTC.